This T cell receptor beta chain was obtained from a study of graft-versus-host responses after intestinal transplantation. Tissue from the graft was processed to free its intraepithelial and lamina propria lymphocytes. The CDR3 has 15 residues. Germline loops: CDR1 MNHNY, CDR2 SVGAGI (reference sequence). Germline trimming cut 5 bases from V and 5 bases from J; bases unmatched to any gene: 6. Assay used: immunoSEQ multiplex PCR; TCRdb lists only in-frame clones, some missing. This repertoire shows over a thousand clones, less than 85% found once; its top ten account for over 7%. This chain connects TRBV6-6 to TRBJ2-1; 10 positions match TRBD2. Sequencing was performed on ileum tissue, taken 7 days after intestinal transplantation. The TCR originated in a human patient who received an intestinal transplant, so some T cells may come from the graft donor. This CDR3 reads CASSPAGGPNNEQFF. The CDR3, as DNA: TGTGCCAGCAGTCCAGCGGGGGGGCCGAACAATGAGCAGTTCTTC.